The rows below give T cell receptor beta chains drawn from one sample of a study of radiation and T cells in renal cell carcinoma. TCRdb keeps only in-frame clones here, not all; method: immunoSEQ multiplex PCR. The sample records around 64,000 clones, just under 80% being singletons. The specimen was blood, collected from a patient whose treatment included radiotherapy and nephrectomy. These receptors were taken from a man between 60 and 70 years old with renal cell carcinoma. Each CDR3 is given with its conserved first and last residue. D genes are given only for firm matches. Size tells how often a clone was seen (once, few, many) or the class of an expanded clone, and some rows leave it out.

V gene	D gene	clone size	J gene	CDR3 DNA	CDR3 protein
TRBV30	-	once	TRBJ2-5	TGTGCCTGGAGTGTCAGCCCTGAGACCCAGTACTTC	CAWSVSPETQYF
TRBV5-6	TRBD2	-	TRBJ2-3	TGTGCCAGCAGCTTGATAGCGGGAGGCACCAGGGATACGCAGTATTTT	CASSLIAGGTRDTQYF
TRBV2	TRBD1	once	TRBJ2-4	TGTGCCAGCAGTTTGACAGGGGGGGCCAAAAACATTCAGTACTTC	CASSLTGGAKNIQYF
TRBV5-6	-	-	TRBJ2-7	TGTGCCAGCAGTCGTGCCCTGGGGGCAGGGATCCCCTACGAGCAGTACTTC	CASSRALGAGIPYEQYF
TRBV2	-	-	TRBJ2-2	TGTGCCAGCATCTTGGACTCCCAGGGGGGCGGGGAGCTGTTTTTT	CASILDSQGGGELFF
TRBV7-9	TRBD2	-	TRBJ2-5	TGTGCCAGCAGCTTAGGACTAGCACAAGAGACCCAGTACTTC	CASSLGLAQETQYF
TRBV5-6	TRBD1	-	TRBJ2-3	TGTGCCAGCAGCTTGGGCAGGGGGCCTCCTTACACAGATACGCAGTATTTT	CASSLGRGPPYTDTQYF
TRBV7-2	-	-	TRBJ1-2	TGTGCCAGCAGCCTGGGAGTGGAGGAGGGCTACACCTTC	CASSLGVEEGYTF
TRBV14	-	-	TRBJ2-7	TGTGCCAGCAGTTCGCCAGCAGACTACGAGCAGTACTTC	CASSSPADYEQYF
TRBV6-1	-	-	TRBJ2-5	TGTGCCAGCACCCCCTGGGGGGTCCAAGAGACCCAGTACTTC	CASTPWGVQETQYF
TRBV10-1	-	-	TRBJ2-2	TGCGCCAGCAGAGCCCGGACCGGGGAGCTGTTTTTT	CASRARTGELFF
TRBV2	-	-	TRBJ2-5	TGTGCCAGCAGTGCTCCCGGACAGAGACAAGAGACCCAGTACTTC	CASSAPGQRQETQYF
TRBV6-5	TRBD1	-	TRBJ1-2	TGTGCCAGCAGTTTTGAACCAGGGGGGTTTGGCTACACCTTC	CASSFEPGGFGYTF
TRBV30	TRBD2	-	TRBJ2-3	TGTGCCTGGAGTGTTGGGACTAGCGGGGCTTATAGCACAGATACGCAGTATTTT	CAWSVGTSGAYSTDTQYF
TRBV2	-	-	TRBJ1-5	TGTGCCAGCAGTGAAGACAGGGATAGCAATCAGCCCCAGCATTTT	CASSEDRDSNQPQHF
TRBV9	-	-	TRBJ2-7	TGTGCCAGCAGCGTAGGTATGGGGGGCTACGAGCAGTACTTC	CASSVGMGGYEQYF
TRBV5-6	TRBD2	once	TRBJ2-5	TGTGCCAGCAGTCAACTAGCGGGATGGGGAGAGACCCAGTACTTC	CASSQLAGWGETQYF
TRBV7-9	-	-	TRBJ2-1	TGTGCCAGCAGCTTAGCGGTCCAGCTGGGGAATGAGCAGTTCTTC	CASSLAVQLGNEQFF
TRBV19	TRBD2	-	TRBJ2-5	TGTGCCAGTAGTATAGGGGCTAGCGGCCAAGAGACCCAGTACTTC	CASSIGASGQETQYF
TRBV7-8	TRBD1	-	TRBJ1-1	TGTGCCAGCAGCAGACAGGGGAATACTGAAGCTTTCTTT	CASSRQGNTEAFF
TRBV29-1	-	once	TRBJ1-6	TGCAGCGTTGCCACCGATCGGGATTCACCCCTCCACTTT	CSVATDRDSPLHF
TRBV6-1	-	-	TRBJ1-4	TGTGCCAGCAGTGAACTTTGGGGGGCTGAAAAACTGTTTTTT	CASSELWGAEKLFF
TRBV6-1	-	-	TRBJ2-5	TGTGCCAGCAGTAACAGGGTTGACCAAGAGACCCAGTACTTC	CASSNRVDQETQYF
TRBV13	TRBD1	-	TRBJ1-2	TGTGCCAGCAGCCCACACAGGGGGGGCGATGGCTACACCTTC	CASSPHRGGDGYTF
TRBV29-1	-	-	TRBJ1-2	TGCAGCGTTGAAGATTTAAAAGTCAGGGATGGCTACACCTTC	CSVEDLKVRDGYTF
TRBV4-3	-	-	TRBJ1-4	TGCGCCAGCAGCCAAGTCTTGGACCGATCAACTAATGAAAAACTGTTTTTT	CASSQVLDRSTNEKLFF
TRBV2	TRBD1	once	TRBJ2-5	TGTGCCAGCAGTGGACCGGTGGGACAGACACAAGAGACCCAGTACTTC	CASSGPVGQTQETQYF
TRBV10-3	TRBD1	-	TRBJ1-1	TGTGCCATCAGTGAGGGGGAATTAGATTCGGGACAGAGAGCTTTCTTT	CAISEGELDSGQRAFF
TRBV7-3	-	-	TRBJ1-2	TGTGCCAGCAGCTTACCGGGGTTTGGCTACACCTTC	CASSLPGFGYTF
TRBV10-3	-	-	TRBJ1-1	TGTGCCACAGAGGGAACCACAGGGTCGAACACTGAAGCTTTCTTT	CATEGTTGSNTEAFF
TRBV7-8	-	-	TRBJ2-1	TGTGCCAGCAGCTTAGAACAGAACCGGCTCTACAATGAGCAGTTCTTC	CASSLEQNRLYNEQFF
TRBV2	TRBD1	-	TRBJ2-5	TGTGCCAGCAGTGGGGACAGGATCCAAGAGACCCAGTACTTC	CASSGDRIQETQYF
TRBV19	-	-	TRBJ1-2	TGTGCCAGTAGTTCAGGGACATTCGGTGGCTACACCTTC	CASSSGTFGGYTF
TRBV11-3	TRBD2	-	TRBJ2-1	TGTGCCAGCAGCTTCTTAGCGGGGGGCTACAATGAGCAGTTCTTC	CASSFLAGGYNEQFF
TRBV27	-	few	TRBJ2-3	TGTGCCAGCAGTCTATTACAATGGGGCACGAGCACAGATACGCAGTATTTT	CASSLLQWGTSTDTQYF
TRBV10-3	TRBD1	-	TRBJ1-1	TGTGCCATCAGTGAGTCTACAGGGGAGGGTACTGAAGCTTTCTTT	CAISESTGEGTEAFF